This TCR beta chain was identified during a study of response to subunit inactivated influenza vaccine. Study-level points and caveats: Each seasonal flu vaccination may recruit only limited new T cells, authors suggested.

This clonotype showed up just once. The antigen remains undetermined. Given a much more abundant clone one base away, this may be a read error. TCRdb re-derived calls from the RT-PCR reads in MiXCR, one entry per CDR3 protein. This table has approximately 530,000 distinct CDR3 sequences, approximately 13% appearing once. The CDR3 length is 14 residues. Germline V CDR1 and CDR2: SGHRS, YFSETQ. J is TRBJ2-2 and V is TRBV5-1; 7 positions match TRBD2. Source: PBMCs from blood, taken 35 to 45 days after vaccination. The TCR was taken from a man over 45 who received an inactivated influenza vaccine. The CDR3 spells CARSFQGGTGELFF. DNA of the CDR3: TGCGCCAGAAGCTTCCAGGGAGGGACCGGGGAGCTGTTTTTT.